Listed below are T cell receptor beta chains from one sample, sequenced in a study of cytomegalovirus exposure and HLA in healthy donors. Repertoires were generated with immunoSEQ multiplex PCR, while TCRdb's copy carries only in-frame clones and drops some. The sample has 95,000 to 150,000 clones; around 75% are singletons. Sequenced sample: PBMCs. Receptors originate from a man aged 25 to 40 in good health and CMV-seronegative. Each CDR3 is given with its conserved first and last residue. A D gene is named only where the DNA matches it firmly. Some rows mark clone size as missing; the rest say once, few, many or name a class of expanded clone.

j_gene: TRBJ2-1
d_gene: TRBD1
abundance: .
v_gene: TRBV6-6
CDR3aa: CASTLTGVSHNEQFF
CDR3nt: TGTGCCAGCACCCTCACAGGGGTCTCCCACAATGAGCAGTTCTTC

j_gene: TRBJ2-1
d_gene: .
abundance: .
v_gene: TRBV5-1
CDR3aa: CASSGGTAYNEQFF
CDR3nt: TGCGCCAGCAGCGGCGGGACAGCATACAATGAGCAGTTCTTC

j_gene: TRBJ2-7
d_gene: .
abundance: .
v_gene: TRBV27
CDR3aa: CASGQLSYEQYF
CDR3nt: TGTGCCAGTGGACAGCTCTCCTACGAGCAGTACTTC

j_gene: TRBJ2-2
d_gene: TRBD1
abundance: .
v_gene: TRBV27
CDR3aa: CASSSRGQGAGELFF
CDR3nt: TGTGCCAGCAGTTCCCGTGGACAGGGGGCCGGGGAGCTGTTTTTT

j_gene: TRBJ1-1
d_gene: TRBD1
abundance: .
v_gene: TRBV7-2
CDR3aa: CASSLTRDRGGTTEAFF
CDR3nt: TGTGCCAGCAGCTTAACTCGGGACAGGGGAGGAACAACTGAAGCTTTCTTT

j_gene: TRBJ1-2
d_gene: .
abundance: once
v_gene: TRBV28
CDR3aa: CASSLGPTGVANYGYTF
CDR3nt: TGTGCCAGCAGTTTAGGTCCGACAGGAGTAGCTAACTATGGCTACACCTTC

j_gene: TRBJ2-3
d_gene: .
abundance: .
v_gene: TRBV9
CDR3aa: CASSVAPSTDTQYF
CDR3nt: TGTGCCAGCAGCGTAGCCCCTAGCACAGATACGCAGTATTTT

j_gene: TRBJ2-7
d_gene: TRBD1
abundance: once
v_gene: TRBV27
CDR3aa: CASRPTGSYEQYF
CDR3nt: TGTGCCAGCAGGCCGACAGGGTCCTACGAGCAGTACTTC

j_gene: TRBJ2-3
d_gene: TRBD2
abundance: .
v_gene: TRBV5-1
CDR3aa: CASSTPAGLAGDTDTQYF
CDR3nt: TGCGCCAGCAGCACCCCCGCGGGACTAGCGGGAGACACAGATACGCAGTATTTT

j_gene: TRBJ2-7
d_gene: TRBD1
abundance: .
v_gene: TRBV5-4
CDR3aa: CASSWTGGYEQYF
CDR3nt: TGTGCCAGCAGCTGGACAGGGGGCTACGAGCAGTACTTC

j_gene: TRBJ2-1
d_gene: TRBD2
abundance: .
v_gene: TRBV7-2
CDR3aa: CASSLAGTSSYNEQFF
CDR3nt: TGTGCCAGCAGCTTAGCCGGGACTAGCTCCTACAATGAGCAGTTCTTC

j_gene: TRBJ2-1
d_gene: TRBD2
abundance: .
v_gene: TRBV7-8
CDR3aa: CASSYPTGTSGGINNEQFF
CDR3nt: TGTGCCAGCAGCTATCCAACCGGGACTAGCGGGGGGATTAACAATGAGCAGTTCTTC

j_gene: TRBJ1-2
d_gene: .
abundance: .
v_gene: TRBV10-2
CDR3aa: CASSDTSPPGYGYTF
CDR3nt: TGCGCCAGCAGTGACACTAGTCCTCCTGGCTATGGCTACACCTTC

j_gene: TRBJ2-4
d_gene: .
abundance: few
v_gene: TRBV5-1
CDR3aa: CASSSLDGYRVGKNIQYF
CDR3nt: TGCGCCAGCAGCTCCCTCGACGGATACAGGGTCGGCAAAAACATTCAGTACTTC

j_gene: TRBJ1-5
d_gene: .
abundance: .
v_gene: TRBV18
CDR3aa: CASSRRDGQPQHF
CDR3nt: TGTGCCAGCTCACGGAGGGACGGACAGCCCCAGCATTTT

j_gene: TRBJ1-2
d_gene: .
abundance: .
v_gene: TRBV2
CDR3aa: CASSETREPNYGYTF
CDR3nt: TGTGCCAGCAGTGAGACGAGGGAACCTAACTATGGCTACACCTTC

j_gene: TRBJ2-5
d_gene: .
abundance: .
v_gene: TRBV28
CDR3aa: CASSPPRTGQETQYF
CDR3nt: TGTGCCAGCAGCCCGCCCCGAACAGGCCAAGAGACCCAGTACTTC

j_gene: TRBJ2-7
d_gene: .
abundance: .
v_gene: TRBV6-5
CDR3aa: CASSYTTGTTLYEQYF
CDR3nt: TGTGCCAGCAGTTACACCACCGGGACAACTCTCTACGAGCAGTACTTC

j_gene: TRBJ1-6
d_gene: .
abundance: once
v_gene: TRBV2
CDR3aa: CASSEGTVNSPLHF
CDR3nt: TGTGCCAGCAGTGAAGGGACAGTCAATTCACCCCTCCACTTT

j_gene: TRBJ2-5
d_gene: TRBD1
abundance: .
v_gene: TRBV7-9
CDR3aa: CASSPRTGLLEETQYF
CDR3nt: TGTGCCAGCAGCCCACGGACAGGGCTTCTAGAAGAGACCCAGTACTTC

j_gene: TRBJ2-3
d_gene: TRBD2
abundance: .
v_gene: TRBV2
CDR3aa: CASNRGGLDTQYF
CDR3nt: TGTGCCAGCAACCGGGGGGGGCTGGATACGCAGTATTTT

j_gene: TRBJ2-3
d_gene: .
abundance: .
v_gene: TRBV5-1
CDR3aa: CASSVTHTDTQYF
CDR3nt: TGCGCCAGCAGCGTGACTCACACAGATACGCAGTATTTT

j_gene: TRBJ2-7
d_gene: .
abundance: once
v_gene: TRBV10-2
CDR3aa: CASTRVEGYEQYF
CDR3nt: TGCGCCAGCACCCGGGTGGAGGGGTACGAGCAGTACTTC

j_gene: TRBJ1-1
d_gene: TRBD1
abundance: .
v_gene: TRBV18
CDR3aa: CASSPGQGANTEAFF
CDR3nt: TGTGCCAGCTCACCAGGACAGGGGGCGAACACTGAAGCTTTCTTT

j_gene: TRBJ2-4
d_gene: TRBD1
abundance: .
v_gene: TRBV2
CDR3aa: CASRLDRAAKNIQYF
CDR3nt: TGTGCCAGCAGACTCGACAGGGCAGCCAAAAACATTCAGTACTTC

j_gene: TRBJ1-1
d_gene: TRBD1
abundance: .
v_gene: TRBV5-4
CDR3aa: CASSPDRDPEAFF
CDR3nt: TGTGCCAGCAGCCCTGACAGGGATCCTGAAGCTTTCTTT

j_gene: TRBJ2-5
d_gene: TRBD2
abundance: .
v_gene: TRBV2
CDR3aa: CASSEGLAEQETQYF
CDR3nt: TGTGCCAGCAGTGAAGGACTAGCGGAGCAAGAGACCCAGTACTTC

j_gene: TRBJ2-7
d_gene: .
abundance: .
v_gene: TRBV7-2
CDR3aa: CASSLVGGGATYEQYF
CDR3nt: TGTGCCAGCAGCTTAGTTGGTGGCGGGGCGACCTACGAGCAGTACTTC

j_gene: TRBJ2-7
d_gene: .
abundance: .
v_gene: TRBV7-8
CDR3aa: CASSLAYSISYEQYF
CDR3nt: TGTGCCAGCAGCTTAGCTTACAGCATCTCCTACGAGCAGTACTTC

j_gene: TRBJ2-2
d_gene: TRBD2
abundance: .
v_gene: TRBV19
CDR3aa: CASRRAGANTGELFF
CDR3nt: TGTGCCAGTAGAAGGGCGGGGGCGAACACCGGGGAGCTGTTTTTT

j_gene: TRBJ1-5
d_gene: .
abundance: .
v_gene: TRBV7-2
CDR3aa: CASSYDTGGNQPQHF
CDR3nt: TGTGCCAGCAGCTATGACACCGGGGGCAATCAGCCCCAGCATTTT

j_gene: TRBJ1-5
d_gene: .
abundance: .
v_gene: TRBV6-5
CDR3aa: CASSYSGGGNQPQHF
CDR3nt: TGTGCCAGCAGTTACTCAGGGGGGGGCAATCAGCCCCAGCATTTT

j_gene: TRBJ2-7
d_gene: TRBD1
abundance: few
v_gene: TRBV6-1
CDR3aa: CASRGPGQGFYEQYF
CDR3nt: TGTGCCAGCAGAGGCCCGGGACAGGGGTTCTACGAGCAGTACTTC

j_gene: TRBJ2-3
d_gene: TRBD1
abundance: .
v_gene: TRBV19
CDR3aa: CASSILTGPTDTQYF
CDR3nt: TGTGCCAGTAGTATTCTGACAGGGCCCACAGATACGCAGTATTTT

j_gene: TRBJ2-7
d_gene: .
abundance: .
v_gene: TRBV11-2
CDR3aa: CASSQTTGLTTYYEQYF
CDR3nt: TGTGCCAGCAGCCAGACCACGGGACTGACAACGTACTACGAGCAGTACTTC

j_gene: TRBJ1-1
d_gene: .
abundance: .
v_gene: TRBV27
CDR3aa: CASSLYGQRGTEAFF
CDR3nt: TGTGCCAGCAGTTTATATGGACAGCGGGGGACTGAAGCTTTCTTT

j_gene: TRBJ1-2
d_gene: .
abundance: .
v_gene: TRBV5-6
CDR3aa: CASSFTGQMCYTF
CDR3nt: TGTGCCAGCAGCTTTACCGGACAAATGTGCTACACCTTC

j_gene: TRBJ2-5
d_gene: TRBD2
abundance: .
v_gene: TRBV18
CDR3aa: CASSPPASGGARYQTQYF
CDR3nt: TGTGCCAGCTCACCACCGGCTAGCGGGGGGGCCCGATACCAGACCCAGTACTTC

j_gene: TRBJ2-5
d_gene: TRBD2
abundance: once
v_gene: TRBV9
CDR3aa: CASSAGDGREQETQYF
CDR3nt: TGTGCCAGCAGCGCCGGCGACGGGCGGGAGCAAGAGACCCAGTACTTC

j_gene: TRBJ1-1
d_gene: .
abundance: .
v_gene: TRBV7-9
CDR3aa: CASSLLGGTEAFF
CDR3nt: TGTGCCAGCAGCCTCTTGGGGGGGACTGAAGCTTTCTTT

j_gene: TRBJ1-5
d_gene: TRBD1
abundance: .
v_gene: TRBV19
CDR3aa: CASSVDRGNNQPQHF
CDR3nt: TGTGCCAGTAGTGTGGACAGGGGAAACAATCAGCCCCAGCATTTT